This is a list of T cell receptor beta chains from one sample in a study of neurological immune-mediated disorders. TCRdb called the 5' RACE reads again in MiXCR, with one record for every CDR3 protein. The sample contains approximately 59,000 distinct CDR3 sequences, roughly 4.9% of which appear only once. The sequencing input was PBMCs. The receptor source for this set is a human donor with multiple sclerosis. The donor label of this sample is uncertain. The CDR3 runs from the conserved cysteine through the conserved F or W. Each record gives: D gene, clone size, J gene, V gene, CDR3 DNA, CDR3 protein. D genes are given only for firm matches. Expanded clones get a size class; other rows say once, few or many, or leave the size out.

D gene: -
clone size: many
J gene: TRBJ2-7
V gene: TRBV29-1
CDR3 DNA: TGCAGCGCTGAGGCAGGGTCCAACTCCTACGAGCAGTACTTC
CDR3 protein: CSAEAGSNSYEQYF

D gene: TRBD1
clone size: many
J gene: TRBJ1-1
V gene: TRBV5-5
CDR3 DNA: TGTGCCAGCAGCAGAACGTACAGGGGGACTGAAGCTTTCTTT
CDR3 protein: CASSRTYRGTEAFF

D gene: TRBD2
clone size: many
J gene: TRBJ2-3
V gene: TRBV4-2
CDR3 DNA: TGTGCCAGCAGCCAAGATCCGGCGGGGGGGGTGCAAGGTACGCAGTATTTT
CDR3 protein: CASSQDPAGGVQGTQYF

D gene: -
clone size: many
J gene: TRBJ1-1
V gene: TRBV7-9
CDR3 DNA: TGTGCCAGCTTACAGACCAACACTGAAGCTTTCTTT
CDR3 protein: CASLQTNTEAFF

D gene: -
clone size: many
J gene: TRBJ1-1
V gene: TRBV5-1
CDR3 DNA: TGCGCCAGCAGCCCTAGGGTTGATATGAACACTGAAGCTTTCTTT
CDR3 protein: CASSPRVDMNTEAFF

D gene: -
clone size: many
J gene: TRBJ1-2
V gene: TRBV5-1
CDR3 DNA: TGCGCCAGCAGCCAAGCGTGGCAGGGGCCCGCTTACTATGGCTACACCTTC
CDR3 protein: CASSQAWQGPAYYGYTF

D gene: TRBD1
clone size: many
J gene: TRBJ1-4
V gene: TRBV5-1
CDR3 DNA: TGCGCCAGCAGCTTGGAACAAGGGGGCGAAAAACTGTTTTTT
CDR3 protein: CASSLEQGGEKLFF

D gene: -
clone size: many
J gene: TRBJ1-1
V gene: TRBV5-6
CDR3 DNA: TGTGCCAGCAGCTCCCGCCCGGGGGGCACTGAAGCTTTCTTT
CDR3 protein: CASSSRPGGTEAFF

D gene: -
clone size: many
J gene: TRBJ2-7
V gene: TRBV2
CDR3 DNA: TGTGCCAGCAGTCCCTTGAGAGTAATCGAGCAGTACTTC
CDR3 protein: CASSPLRVIEQYF

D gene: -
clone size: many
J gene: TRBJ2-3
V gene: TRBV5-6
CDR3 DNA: TGTGCCAGCAGTCCCCAGGGCCGGGGAACAGATACGCAGTATTTT
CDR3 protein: CASSPQGRGTDTQYF

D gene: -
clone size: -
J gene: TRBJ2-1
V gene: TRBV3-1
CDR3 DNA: TGTGCCAGCAGCCTTAGTCGAAGAAAACAGTTCTTC
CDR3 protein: CASSLSRRKQFF

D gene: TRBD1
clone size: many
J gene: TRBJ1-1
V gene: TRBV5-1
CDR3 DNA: TGCGCCAGCAGCTCGGGGACAGGATACACTGAAGCTTTCTTT
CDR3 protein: CASSSGTGYTEAFF

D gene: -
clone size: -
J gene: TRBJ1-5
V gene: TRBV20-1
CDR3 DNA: TGCAGTGCCAGCAGTCTAGACAGCCGAAATCAGCCCCAGCATTTT
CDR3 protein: CSASSLDSRNQPQHF

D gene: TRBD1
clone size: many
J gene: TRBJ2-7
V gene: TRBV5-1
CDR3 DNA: TGCGCCAGCAGCTTACAGGGGACCTACTCCTACGAGCAGTACTTC
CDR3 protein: CASSLQGTYSYEQYF

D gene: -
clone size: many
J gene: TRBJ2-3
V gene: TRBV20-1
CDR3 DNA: TGCAGTGCTAGAGATCCCCCGGGGGCGGGAGATACGCAGTATTTT
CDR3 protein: CSARDPPGAGDTQYF

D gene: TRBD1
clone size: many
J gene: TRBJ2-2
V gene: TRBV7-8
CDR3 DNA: TGTGCCAGCAGGACCGGGACAGGGGGCTACACCGGGGAGCTGTTTTTT
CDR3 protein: CASRTGTGGYTGELFF

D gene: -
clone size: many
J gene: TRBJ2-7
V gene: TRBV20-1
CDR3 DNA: TGCAGTGCCCCGAGGGGGGACGGGGCGGGCGAGCAGTACTTC
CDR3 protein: CSAPRGDGAGEQYF

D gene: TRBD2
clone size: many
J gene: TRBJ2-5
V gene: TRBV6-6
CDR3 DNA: TGTGCCAGCAGTTCCTCGACGGGCGGGGGTGAGACCCAGTACTTC
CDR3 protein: CASSSSTGGGETQYF

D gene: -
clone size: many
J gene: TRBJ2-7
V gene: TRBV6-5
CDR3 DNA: TGTGCCAGCAGTCCGGAAAGGAACAGGGTCGACGAGCAGTACTTC
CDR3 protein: CASSPERNRVDEQYF

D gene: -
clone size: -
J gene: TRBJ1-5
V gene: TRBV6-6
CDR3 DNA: TGTGCCAGCACCGGGGGGGCCGGTGGCAATCAGCCCCAGCATTTT
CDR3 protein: CASTGGAGGNQPQHF

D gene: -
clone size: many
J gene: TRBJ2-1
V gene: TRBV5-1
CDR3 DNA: TGCGCCAGCAGCTTGGGGAGGGGGGGTGAGCAGTTCTTC
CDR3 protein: CASSLGRGGEQFF

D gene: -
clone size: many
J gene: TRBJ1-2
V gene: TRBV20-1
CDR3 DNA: TGCAGTGCTAAGGTGAACTATGGCTACACCTTC
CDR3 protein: CSAKVNYGYTF

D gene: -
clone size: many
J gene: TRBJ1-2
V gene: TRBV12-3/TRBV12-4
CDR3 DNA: TGTGCCAGCAGTTTTAGGACTCCCGGGCATGGCTACACCTTC
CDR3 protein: CASSFRTPGHGYTF

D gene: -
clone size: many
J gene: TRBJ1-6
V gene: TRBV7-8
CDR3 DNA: TGTGCCAGCAGTTCAAGCTCCTATAATTCACCCCTCCACTTT
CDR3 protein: CASSSSSYNSPLHF

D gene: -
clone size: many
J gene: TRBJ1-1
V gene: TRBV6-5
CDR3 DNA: TGTGCCAGCAGAAGCGACAGGATGAACACTGAAGCTTTCTTT
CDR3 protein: CASRSDRMNTEAFF

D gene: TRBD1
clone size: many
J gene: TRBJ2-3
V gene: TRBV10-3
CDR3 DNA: TGTGCCATCAGGAGGGACAGGGCGGGGGATACGCAGTATTTT
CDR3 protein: CAIRRDRAGDTQYF

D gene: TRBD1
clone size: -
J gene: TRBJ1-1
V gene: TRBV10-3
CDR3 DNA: TGTGCCATCAGGCCGGGACAGGGGATTTCGAGCACTGAAGCTTTCTTT
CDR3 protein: CAIRPGQGISSTEAFF

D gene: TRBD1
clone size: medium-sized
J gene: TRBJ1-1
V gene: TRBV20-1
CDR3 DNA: TGCAGTGCGCTTACAGGGGGCTACACTGAAGCTTTCTTT
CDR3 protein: CSALTGGYTEAFF

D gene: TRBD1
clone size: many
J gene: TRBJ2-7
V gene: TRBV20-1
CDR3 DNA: TGCAGTGCTACCCGAATACGACAGGGGGCCAACGAGCAGTACTTC
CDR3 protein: CSATRIRQGANEQYF